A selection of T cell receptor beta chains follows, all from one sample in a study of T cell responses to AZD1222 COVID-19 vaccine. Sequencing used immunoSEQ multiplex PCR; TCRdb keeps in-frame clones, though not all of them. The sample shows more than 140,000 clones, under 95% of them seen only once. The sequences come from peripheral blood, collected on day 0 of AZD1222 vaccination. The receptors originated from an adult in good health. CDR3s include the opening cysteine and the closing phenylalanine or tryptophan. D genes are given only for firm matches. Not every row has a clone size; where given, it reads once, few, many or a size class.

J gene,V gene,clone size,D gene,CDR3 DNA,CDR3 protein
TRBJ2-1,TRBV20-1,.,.,TGCAGTGCTAGTAACCCTGGCGGTGACACCTCGATTGCCGACAATGAGCAGTTCTTC,CSASNPGGDTSIADNEQFF
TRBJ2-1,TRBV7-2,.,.,TGTGCCAGCAGCTTACGGGGCCCCTACAATGAGCAGTTCTTC,CASSLRGPYNEQFF
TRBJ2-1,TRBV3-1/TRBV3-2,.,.,TGTGCCAGCAGTTTGGACAATGAGCAGTTCTTC,CASSLDNEQFF
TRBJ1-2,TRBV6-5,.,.,TGTGCCAGCAGTTATACAGCCGGGAGATTCGGTGGCTACACCTTC,CASSYTAGRFGGYTF
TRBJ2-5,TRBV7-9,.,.,TGTGCCAGCAGGGGGGCAGGAAAGGAGACCCAGTACTTC,CASRGAGKETQYF
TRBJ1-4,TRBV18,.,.,TGTGCCAGCTCACTAAATCAGGGGTCTAATGAAAAACTGTTTTTT,CASSLNQGSNEKLFF
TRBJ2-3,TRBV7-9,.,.,TGTGCCAGCAGCTTAGAGGGGTCGAGGTACACAGATACGCAGTATTTT,CASSLEGSRYTDTQYF
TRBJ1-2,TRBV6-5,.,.,TGTGCCAGCAGTTCCCCCCGGACAGCCAACTATGGCTACACCTTC,CASSSPRTANYGYTF
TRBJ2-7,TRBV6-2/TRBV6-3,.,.,TGTGCCAGCAGCCCCACTTCTAGTCGCGAGCAGTACTTC,CASSPTSSREQYF
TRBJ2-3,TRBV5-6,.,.,TGTGCCAGCAGCCGGGGGTACGCAGATACGCAGTATTTT,CASSRGYADTQYF
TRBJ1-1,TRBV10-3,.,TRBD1,TGTGCCATCAGTGAGCTAGGACAGACAGGGGGTCGGGCTTTCTTT,CAISELGQTGGRAFF
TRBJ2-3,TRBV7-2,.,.,TGTGCCAGCAGCTTAGCGGCGAGCACAGATACGCAGTATTTT,CASSLAASTDTQYF
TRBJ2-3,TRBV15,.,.,TGTGCCACCAGCGAGGTCCGCAAAGGGACAGATACGCAGTATTTT,CATSEVRKGTDTQYF
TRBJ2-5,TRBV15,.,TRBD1,TGTGCCACCAGCAGAGTGGGCGGGACAGGGGGGCGAGAGACCCAGTACTTC,CATSRVGGTGGRETQYF
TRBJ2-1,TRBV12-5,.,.,TGTGCTAGTGGTTTGGGGAATGAGCAGTTCTTC,CASGLGNEQFF
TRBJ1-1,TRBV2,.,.,TGTGCCAGCAGTGAACCCGGGACGGGCACTGAAGCTTTCTTT,CASSEPGTGTEAFF
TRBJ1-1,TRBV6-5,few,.,TGTGCCAGCAGCTGGGGCTCTCTGAACACTGAAGCTTTCTTT,CASSWGSLNTEAFF
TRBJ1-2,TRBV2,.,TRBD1,TGTGCCAGCAACCGGGACAGCAACTATGGCTACACCTTC,CASNRDSNYGYTF
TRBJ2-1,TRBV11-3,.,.,TGTGCCAGCAGCTCGACAGAGAATGAGCAGTTCTTC,CASSSTENEQFF
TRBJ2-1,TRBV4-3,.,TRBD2,TGCGCCAGCAGCCAAGAGGGACTAAGAGGGGAGCAGTTCTTC,CASSQEGLRGEQFF
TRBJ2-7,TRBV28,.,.,TGTGCCAGCAGTCTTGAGGGATTAAACAACGAGCAGTACTTC,CASSLEGLNNEQYF
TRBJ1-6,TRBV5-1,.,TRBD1,TGCGCCAGCAGCAGAGACAGGGGGCTGAATTCACCCCTCCACTTT,CASSRDRGLNSPLHF
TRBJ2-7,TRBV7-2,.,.,TGTGCCAGCAGCTTCCTTTCTCGAGGGCCTAGCTCCTACGAGCAGTACTTC,CASSFLSRGPSSYEQYF
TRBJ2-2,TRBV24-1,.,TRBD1,TGTGCCACCAGTGATCCAGGGACAGGGAACACCGGGGAGCTGTTTTTT,CATSDPGTGNTGELFF
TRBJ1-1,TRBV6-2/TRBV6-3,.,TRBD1,TGTGCCAGCAGTCACACCGGGACAGGTGGCTGGGGGAACACTGAAGCTTTCTTT,CASSHTGTGGWGNTEAFF
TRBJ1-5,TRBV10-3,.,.,TGTGCCATCAGTGTAGGGGGGGCAAGGGATCAGCCCCAGCATTTT,CAISVGGARDQPQHF
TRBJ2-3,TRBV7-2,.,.,TGTGCCAGCAGCCTTCAGTCCGGGGGAGATACGCAGTATTTT,CASSLQSGGDTQYF
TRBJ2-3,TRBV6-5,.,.,TGTGCCAGCAGTTACTCGGGGAACCCCACAGATACGCAGTATTTT,CASSYSGNPTDTQYF
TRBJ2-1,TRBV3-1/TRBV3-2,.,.,TGTGCCAGCAGCCGGTACGACTCAGTGCGGGAGCAGTTCTTC,CASSRYDSVREQFF
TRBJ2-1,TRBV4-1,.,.,TGCGCCAGCAGCCAAGGTCGCCAGAGCTCCTACAATGAGCAGTTCTTC,CASSQGRQSSYNEQFF
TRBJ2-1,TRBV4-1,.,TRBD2,TGCGCCAGCAGCCAAGGGACTAGCGGAGGACCTTACAATGAGCAGTTCTTC,CASSQGTSGGPYNEQFF
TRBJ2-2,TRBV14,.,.,TGTGCCAGCAGCCAAGTTATGAACGGGGAGCTGTTTTTT,CASSQVMNGELFF
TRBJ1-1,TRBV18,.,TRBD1,TGTGCCAGCTCCCAACAGGGGGCCCACATGAACACTGAAGCTTTCTTT,CASSQQGAHMNTEAFF
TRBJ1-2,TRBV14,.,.,TGTGCCAGCAGCCAAGATTTAGGAGATGGCTACACCTTC,CASSQDLGDGYTF
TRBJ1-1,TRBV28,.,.,TGTGCCATCCTGGCGAACACTGAAGCTTTCTTT,CAILANTEAFF
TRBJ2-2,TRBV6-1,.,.,TGTGCCAGCAGTGTGGAGGATGGAGGGTTCACCGGGGAGCTGTTTTTT,CASSVEDGGFTGELFF
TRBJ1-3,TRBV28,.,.,TGTGCCAGCAGTTTCGAGGGGCCTATCTTCGGAAACACCATATATTTT,CASSFEGPIFGNTIYF
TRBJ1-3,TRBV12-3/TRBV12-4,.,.,TGTGCCAGCCCCGGGGGGGCTGGAAACACCATATATTTT,CASPGGAGNTIYF
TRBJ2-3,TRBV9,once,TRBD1,TGTGCCAGCGCTGTAGACAGGGCTTCCACAGATACGCAGTATTTT,CASAVDRASTDTQYF
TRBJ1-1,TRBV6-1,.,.,TGTGCCAGCAGTGAAGGCGGGACTGTGAACACTGAAGCTTTCTTT,CASSEGGTVNTEAFF
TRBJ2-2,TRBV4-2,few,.,TGTGCCAGCAGCCAACTAGAGTCCGGGGAGCTGTTTTTT,CASSQLESGELFF
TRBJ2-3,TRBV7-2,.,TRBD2,TGTGCCAGCAGCACCAGACTAGCGGGAGATACGCAGTATTTT,CASSTRLAGDTQYF
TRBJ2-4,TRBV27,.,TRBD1,TGTGCCAGCAGTACGAAGACAGGGCCGGACATTCAGTACTTC,CASSTKTGPDIQYF
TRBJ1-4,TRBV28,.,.,TGTGCCAGCAGTTTGACAGATGAAAAACTGTTTTTT,CASSLTDEKLFF
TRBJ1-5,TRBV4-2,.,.,TGTGCCAGCAGCCAAGACACCTATCGGAATCAGCCCCAGCATTTT,CASSQDTYRNQPQHF
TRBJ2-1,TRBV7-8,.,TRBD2,TGTGCCAGCAGCTGGGAGGGACTAGCCATCTACAATGAGCAGTTCTTC,CASSWEGLAIYNEQFF
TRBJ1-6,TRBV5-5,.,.,TGTGCCAGCAGCTTGGGCCACAGGGTAGCAAATTCACCCCTCCACTTT,CASSLGHRVANSPLHF
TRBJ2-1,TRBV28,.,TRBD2,TGTGCCAGCAGTTCGGGGGGCCACAGGGGTGGACTAGCGGGAGTTCACGGCGAGCAGTTCTTC,CASSSGGHRGGLAGVHGEQFF
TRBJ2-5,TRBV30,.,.,TGTGCCTGGAGCCCGCCCGCCGGCCAAGAGACCCAGTACTTC,CAWSPPAGQETQYF
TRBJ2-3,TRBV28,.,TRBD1,TGTGCCAGCAGTTTGGTACCCGGGACAGGGGGAGATACGCAGTATTTT,CASSLVPGTGGDTQYF
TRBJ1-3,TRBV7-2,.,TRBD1,TGTGCCAGCAGCTTAGGACAGGGGTTGGGAAACACCATATATTTT,CASSLGQGLGNTIYF